This T cell receptor (beta chain) was observed in a study of beta chain features in type 1 diabetes. Study in general: Analysis included more than 90 million sorted cells drawn from all samples. General study results and limits: HLA effects on TCRB rearrangement stayed unresolved here. All four CD4+ subsets from Type 1 diabetes patients carried moderately but significantly shorter TCRB CDR3s.

As to this clone: The antigen is undetermined.

TCRB transcripts that were expressed got sequenced, as all of the isolated RNA had been reverse transcribed. Naive, central memory and regulatory T cell samples yielded around 3.6 million reads on average. Method: immunoSEQ multiplex PCR; TCRdb's copy keeps in-frame clones and lacks some. The repertoire holds 300,000 to 350,000 clones, roughly 12% seen once, with about 0.016% in the top ten. Germline V gene data show CDR1 as LGHNA and CDR2 as YNFKEQ. There are 17 residues in the CDR3. V dropped 0 bases and J dropped 5; count of bases not matched to a gene: 10. The sample taken for sequencing was naive CD4+ T cells from blood. The sequence was obtained from a woman aged 18-35 years with type 1 diabetes. This chain uses TRBV4-2 with TRBJ2-3; 8 bases map to TRBD2. The CDR3 DNA is TGTGCCAGCAGCCAAGATAGGAATAGCGGGATAGGAGATACGCAGTATTTT. This gives the protein CASSQDRNSGIGDTQYF.